The subject of this entry is one T cell receptor (beta chain). The data stem from a study of blood T cell repertoires in COVID-19. This CDR3 comprises 15 residues. The germline CDR1 and CDR2 sequences are KGHSH and LQKENI. The V gene lost 0 bases and the J gene lost 3 bases, with 9 bases spanning the gap. Per the authors' pipeline: Reference gene primer amplification yielded estimated nucleated cell counts. TCRdb keeps only in-frame clones here, not all; method: immunoSEQ multiplex PCR. V and J calls plus clone size are reproduced from that table; the DNA served to infer D and trimming. The table lists 180,000 or so clones, about 85% of them singletons. Individuals drawn from around 25 US areas were about 18 to 95 years old.

The TCR originated in a man aged 35-49 years who had recovered from COVID-19. Material for sequencing was PBMCs or T cells enriched from blood (not recorded which). V is TRBV18 and J is TRBJ1-3; D possibly corresponds to TRBD1 (5 bases). Here the CDR3 reads CASSPPARVGNTIYF. CDR3 in DNA: TGTGCCAGCTCACCACCTGCCAGGGTTGGAAACACCATATATTTT. The full variable domain, with the rest looked up from reference TRBV18 and TRBJ1-3, is NAGVMQNPRHLVRRRGQEARLRCSPMKGHSHVYWYRQLPEEGLKFMVYLQKENIIDESGMPKERFSAEFPKEGPSILRIQQVVRGDSAAYFCASSPPARVGNTIYFGEGSWLTVV.